These 16 T cell receptor beta chains were all obtained from the same sample, sequenced in a study of shared clonotypes between healthy human individuals. The naive CD8 fraction comprised CD45RO-negative cells positively selected for CCR7 and excluded terminally differentiated effector memory CD45RA+ cells. This table comes from immunoSEQ multiplex PCR, and its TCRdb copy is limited to in-frame clones, with some not included. The sample records around 2,000,000 clones, around 93% being singletons. Sequencing input: naive CD8+ T cells from PBMCs. The receptors stem from a man aged 18 to 29 in good health. Some clones in this sample may be carry-over from other donors' samples.

Worth noting for this clone: Additional DNA sequences in this sample encode the identical CDR3. The V gene is TRBV7-9, the J gene TRBJ2-7; 10 bases align to TRBD2. CDR3 size: 15 residues. V lost 5 bases, J lost 0 bases, and 4 bases stayed unmatched. Germline CDR1 and CDR2: SEHNR and FQNEAQ (reference sequence). In DNA, the CDR3 is TGTGCCAGCAGCCCCTGGACTAGCGGCTCCTACGAGCAGTACTTC. Translation gives CASSPWTSGSYEQYF.

The genes are TRBV27 and TRBJ2-3; D is possibly TRBD1 (5 bases). Germline V gene lookup returns CDR1 MNHEY and CDR2 SMNVEV (reference sequence). V was cut by 3 bases and J by 3 bases, with 10 bases left in between. The CDR3 consists of 14 residues. CDR3 sequence: CASSLARQTDTQYF. CDR3 bases: TGTGCCAGCAGTTTGGCCCGACAGACAGATACGCAGTATTTT.

The chain combines TRBV10-3 with TRBJ2-2, with D maybe TRBD2 (7 bases). Germline V lookup: CDR1 ENHRY, CDR2 SYGVKD. This CDR3 spans 15 amino acids. V shed 4 bases and J shed 6 bases, with 15 bases lying between them. This CDR3 reads CAISVLAEGAGELFF. Written as DNA, the CDR3 is TGTGCCATCAGTGTTCTAGCGGAGGGGGCCGGGGAGCTGTTTTTT.

The rearrangement uses TRBV15 and TRBJ1-5; D gene uncertain. V was shortened by 4 bases and J by 2 bases, with 18 bases between the two germline ends. The V gene's germline CDR1 is LNHNV and CDR2 YYDKDF (reference sequence). CDR3 length: 17 amino acids. CDR3 in amino acids: CATSKAPRGLGNQPQHF. CDR3 bases: TGTGCCACCAGCAAGGCCCCTCGGGGTTTGGGCAATCAGCCCCAGCATTTT.

This chain links TRBV11-3 with TRBJ2-1; TRBD2 agrees at 11 bases. From germline, CDR1 is SGHNT and CDR2 YENEEA. V lost 6 bases to trimming and J lost 9 bases; unmatched junction nucleotides: 13. CDR3 length: 16 residues. CDR3 coding DNA: TGTGCCAGCAGACCAACTAGCGGGAGCGCACGGCGTGAGCAGTTCTTC. Translation gives CASRPTSGSARREQFF.

This clone was counted once. The rearrangement joins TRBV28 to TRBJ2-2; D remains unclear. There are 14 residues in the CDR3. V gave up 4 bases and J gave up 1 base, with 7 bases separating them. Germline V gives CDR1 MDHEN, CDR2 SYDVKM. Here the CDR3 DNA reads TGTGCCAGCAGTTGGCTGAAGAACACCGGGGAGCTGTTTTTT. Translated: CASSWLKNTGELFF.

This chain links TRBV13 with TRBJ2-5; 11 bases are a match to TRBD2. The CDR3 totals 17 residues. Germline V gene data show CDR1 as PRHDT and CDR2 as FYEKMQ (reference sequence). V was pared by 0 bases and J by 4 bases, with 7 bases of the junction left unmatched. The CDR3 spells CASSLGSGRALGETQYF. The CDR3 DNA follows: TGTGCCAGCAGCTTAGGTAGCGGGAGGGCCTTAGGAGAGACCCAGTACTTC.

J is TRBJ1-6 and V is TRBV13, with D possibly TRBD1 on 5 matching bases. CDR1 is PRHDT and CDR2 is FYEKMQ in the germline V gene (reference sequence). V lost 5 bases, J lost 0 bases, and 17 bases lay in between. This CDR3 is 18 amino acids long. CDR3 bases: TGTGCCAGCAGCCGTGGGACTTCCCGAAGCTCCTATAATTCACCCCTCCACTTT. Translation: CASSRGTSRSSYNSPLHF.

The chain joins TRBV12-5 to TRBJ2-7; tentative D call: TRBD2 (5 bases). CDR3 length equals 12 residues. Trimming pared 6 bases from V and 4 bases from J, leaving 10 bases between. CDR1 and CDR2 from the germline V gene are LGHNT and FRNRAP. CDR3 nucleotides: TGTGCTAGTGGATCGGGGAAATACGAGCAGTACTTC. Its translation: CASGSGKYEQYF.

The chain combines TRBV28 with TRBJ2-5; D gene unclear. V was clipped by 4 bases and J by 0 bases, with 12 bases between them. Germline assignment: CDR1 MDHEN and CDR2 SYDVKM. There are 15 residues in the CDR3. The CDR3 DNA reads TGTGCCAGCAGTTCCCAGTTTCGATACCAAGAGACCCAGTACTTC. It translates to CASSSQFRYQETQYF.

The chain couples TRBV11-2 to TRBJ2-1; possibly TRBD2 for D (5 bases). Germline CDR1 reads SGHAT; CDR2 reads FQNNGV. The V end was cut by 6 bases, the J end by 8 bases, with 20 bases between. The CDR3 has 15 residues. CDR3 region: CASRPLALGNDEQFF. The CDR3 coding sequence is TGTGCCAGCAGACCTCTAGCCCTTGGGAATGATGAGCAGTTCTTC.

This clone appeared a single time. The V gene is TRBV11-2, the J gene TRBJ2-7; TRBD2 aligns across 7 bases. The CDR3 length is 15 residues. Per germline, CDR1 SGHAT and CDR2 FQNNGV. Trimming removed 1 base from V and 0 bases from J; junction bases left unmatched: 3. In DNA, the CDR3 is TGTGCCAGCAGCTTAGGACTAGCTAGCTCCTACGAGCAGTACTTC. Amino acids: CASSLGLASSYEQYF.

This chain links TRBV28 with TRBJ2-7; D not certain. The germline V gene has CDR1 MDHEN and CDR2 SYDVKM. Trimming removed 7 bases from V and 2 bases from J, with 21 bases in between. CDR3 length: 16 residues. CDR3 coding DNA: TGTGCCAGCACCTCCCCCCGGAGCCAAGTACCCTACGAGCAGTACTTC. Amino acid sequence: CASTSPRSQVPYEQYF.

This chain links TRBV4-1 with TRBJ2-2; TRBD2 matches 10 bases. Germline CDR1 is MGHRA and CDR2 is YSYEKL. V shed 4 bases, J shed 7 bases, and the junction held 6 bases outside the gene matches. The CDR3 spans 15 residues. The CDR3 DNA reads as TGCGCCAGCAGCCGAGCGGGAGGGCCGAGCGGGGAGCTGTTTTTT. Encoded protein: CASSRAGGPSGELFF.

The V call is TRBV4-3, the J call TRBJ2-7, with D possibly TRBD1 on 6 matching bases. The CDR3 has 16 residues. Germline values: CDR1 LGHNA, CDR2 YSLEER. V lost 0 bases, J lost 4 bases, and 16 bases lay in between. The CDR3 region is CASSQEAYGTLYEQYF. For the CDR3, the DNA is TGCGCCAGCAGCCAAGAAGCCTACGGGACATTGTACGAGCAGTACTTC.

The chain employs TRBV29-1 and TRBJ2-5; TRBD2 aligns across 15 bases. This CDR3 spans 17 amino acids. The V gene's germline CDR1 is SQVTM and CDR2 ANQGSEA. With V trimmed by 6 bases and J by 5 bases, 13 bases remained unmatched. The CDR3 sequence is CSVDPRTSGRDVETQYF. CDR3 nucleotides: TGCAGCGTCGACCCACGGACTAGCGGGAGGGACGTTGAGACCCAGTACTTC.